This T cell receptor beta chain derives from a study of OX40 agonist ivuxolimab in advanced cancers. Study background: One hepatocellular carcinoma and a couple of cutaneous melanoma patients partially responded.

Measured with immunoSEQ multiplex PCR; TCRdb has only the in-frame clones, and not every one. The sample consists of about 83,000 clones, approximately 85% of them appearing once. The CDR3 runs 11 residues. Germline loops: CDR1 GTSNPN, CDR2 SVGIG (reference sequence). The V and J ends lost 2 bases and 5 bases respectively, with 6 bases between them. This sample comprised CD4+ or CD8+ T cells sorted from blood, obtained in a trial of the OX40 agonist ivuxolimab. The chain combines TRBV30 with TRBJ2-5; unclear D gene. This receptor was identified in an adult with an advanced solid tumor such as melanoma, head and neck, liver or kidney cancer. In DNA, the CDR3 is TGTGCCTGGAGTCCCCGGGAGACCCAGTACTTC. Translated, it gives CAWSPRETQYF.